This entry concerns a single T cell receptor beta chain. Antigen: not known. Per sample, at least 5 micrograms of total RNA were extracted. This sample is part of a study of blood T cells in healthy people across ages. In the study overall: T cells yielded about one barcoded beta molecule per two cells through template switching.

CDR3 length: 17 residues. V lost 1 base and J 0 bases, leaving 16 bases between the germline ends. Germline loops: CDR1 DFQATT, CDR2 SNEGSKA (reference sequence). Through a sample-barcoded 5' primer and a J-beta primer mix, a second PCR was run for roughly 6 to 11 cycles. A tag from a template-switch adaptor with 12 random nucleotides marked each cDNA molecule. TCRdb recomputed calls from the 5' RACE reads with MiXCR, one row per CDR3 protein. Here the sample spans over a million distinct CDR3 sequences, 42% being singletons. Study-wide results and caveats: While age rose, TCR beta diversity per million T cells dropped in a roughly linear way.

This sequence was found in a young woman in good health. This chain links TRBV20-1 with TRBJ2-1; D may match TRBD1 or TRBD2 (5 bases each). Sample: blood. CDR3 amino acids: CSARVPWGTSSYNEQFF. In DNA, the CDR3 is TGCAGTGCTAGAGTCCCTTGGGGCACTAGCTCCTACAATGAGCAGTTCTTC.